This T cell receptor (beta chain) emerged from a study of T-cell reconstitution after alpha-beta-depleted transplantation in children. Study results and caveats: Surviving recipient T cells and thymic progenitors underlay high day-60 TCRbeta diversity in some patients. The origin of alpha-beta T cells about two months after transplant was reportedly several hundred expanded graft clones.

This clonotype was detected a few times. The antigen remains unidentified. Using unique molecular identifiers, the investigators prepared the TCRbeta library. TCRdb analysed the PCR reads with MiXCR anew, one entry per CDR3 protein. The data hold more than 400,000 distinct CDR3 sequences, with more than 9.5% observed a single time. This TCR was sampled from a female patient aged 2 to 10 who had a stem cell transplant for aplastic anemia, so the T cells may come from the graft donor. The sequencing used PBMCs, mostly from graft donor cells, collected 180 days after TCRalphabeta/CD19-depleted stem cell transplant.

The CDR3 nucleotides read TGTGCCAGCAGTTTTCTCCAGGCCCGTGGGAACACTGAAGCTTTCTTT. Its protein is CASSFLQARGNTEAFF. V is TRBV27 and J is TRBJ1-1, with D unclear. CDR3 length equals 16 residues. V was pared by 3 bases and J by 1 base, with 15 bases between. Germline CDR1 and CDR2: MNHEY and SMNVEV (reference sequence).